A single sample is the source of the 20 T cell receptor beta chains below, sequenced in a study of T cells and copy number aberrations in small-cell lung cancer. Data came from immunoSEQ multiplex PCR; TCRdb stores just in-frame clones and leaves some out. This table holds over 6,000 clones, around 69% found once. The sample comprised tumor tissue. All receptors derive from a man between 50 and 59 years old with small cell lung cancer.

This chain connects TRBV5-1 to TRBJ2-3; D may be TRBD2 (6 bases). The CDR3 consists of 15 residues. V was trimmed by 6 bases and J by 1 base, leaving 15 bases between them. Germline CDR1 SGHRS, CDR2 YFSETQ. CDR3 region: CASTPSGVGTDTQYF. In DNA, the CDR3 is TGCGCCAGCACCCCTTCGGGGGTCGGCACAGATACGCAGTATTTT.

This sequence joins TRBV28 and TRBJ2-5; TRBD2 aligns across 7 bases. Germline V lookup: CDR1 MDHEN, CDR2 SYDVKM. The CDR3 is made up of 17 amino acids. V trimming: 6 bases; J trimming: 0 bases; junction bases outside the gene matches: 13. CDR3 in amino acids: CASRKGGISGYQETQYF. The CDR3 region has the DNA TGTGCCAGCAGGAAAGGCGGTATTAGCGGGTACCAAGAGACCCAGTACTTC.

The J gene is TRBJ1-5, the V gene TRBV7-9, with D maybe TRBD1 (5 bases). Per the germline V gene, CDR1 is SEHNR and CDR2 is FQNEAQ (reference sequence). Trimming pared 5 bases from V and 2 bases from J, leaving 13 bases between. The length of the CDR3 is 15 residues. The CDR3 here is CASSPGGMGNQPQHF. The CDR3 bases are TGTGCCAGCAGCCCGGGGGGAATGGGCAATCAGCCCCAGCATTTT.

The sample holds a few counts of this clone. The chain combines TRBV10-2 with TRBJ1-3; D not resolved. With 4 bases removed from V and 2 bases from J, the gap between germline ends came to 3 bases. This CDR3 comprises 12 residues. Germline-derived CDR1 and CDR2 are WSHSY and SAAADI. This CDR3 reads CASSVTGNTIYF. DNA for the CDR3: TGCGCCAGCAGTGTTACTGGAAACACCATATATTTT.

This clone occurred once. The rearrangement joins TRBV11-2 to TRBJ2-7; D is tentatively TRBD1 or TRBD2 (5 bases each). The CDR3 is made up of 13 amino acids. Trimming pared 8 bases from V and 3 bases from J, leaving 14 bases between. Germline CDR1 and CDR2: SGHAT and FQNNGV. CDR3 DNA sequence: TGTGCCAGCCGTATTGGGGGATTCTACGAGCAGTACTTC. Amino acid sequence: CASRIGGFYEQYF.

V and J are TRBV10-2 and TRBJ2-3; TRBD2 matches 8 bases. The trim removed 4 bases at V and 1 base at J, leaving 1 base unmatched. Germline V gives CDR1 WSHSY, CDR2 SAAADI. The CDR3 sequence is 14 residues long. The CDR3 sequence is CASSVSGGTDTQYF. The CDR3 DNA sequence: TGCGCCAGCAGTGTTAGCGGGGGCACAGATACGCAGTATTTT.

The chain links TRBV19 to TRBJ1-5; TRBD1 agrees at 9 bases. This CDR3 region has 15 residues. Germline CDR1 reads LNHDA; CDR2 reads SQIVND (reference sequence). Trimming at V came to 11 bases and at J to 1 base, leaving 9 bases not matched to a gene. CDR3 nucleotides: TGTGCCGTAGCAGAACAGGGGGCGAGCAATCAGCCCCAGCATTTT. It translates to CAVAEQGASNQPQHF.

In this sample, this clone turned up once. The CDR3 sequence is CASSQRRFPDEQYF. The DNA of the CDR3 is TGTGCCAGCAGTCAACGGAGGTTTCCCGACGAGCAGTACTTC. V usage is TRBV28 and J usage is TRBJ2-7; D is possibly TRBD2 (5 bases). The V end lost 5 bases, the J end lost 5 bases, and 16 bases lay between the germline ends. Germline CDR1 MDHEN, CDR2 SYDVKM. The CDR3 length is 14 residues.

This clone was recorded once. The chain is built from TRBV19 and TRBJ2-3; D ambiguous. This CDR3 contains 13 residues. Trimming pared 5 bases from V and 8 bases from J, leaving 14 bases between. CDR1 LNHDA and CDR2 SQIVND come from the germline V gene (reference sequence). The CDR3 coding sequence is TGTGCCAGTAGTCTTAGTCTGTACGGTACGCAGTATTTT. This translates into CASSLSLYGTQYF.

This chain uses TRBV10-2 with TRBJ2-1; TRBD1 might be the D (7 bases). Trimming removed 0 bases from V and 2 bases from J, with 17 bases in between. The CDR3 spans 18 residues. Germline CDR1 is WSHSY and CDR2 is SAAADI. CDR3 sequence reads: CASSESTTQGGPYNEQFF. Written as DNA, the CDR3 is TGCGCCAGCAGTGAGTCGACGACCCAGGGGGGACCCTACAATGAGCAGTTCTTC.

The V and J genes are TRBV11-1 and TRBJ2-2; 7 nucleotides line up with TRBD2. With V trimmed by 5 bases and J by 8 bases, 8 bases remained unmatched. The CDR3 has 14 residues. CDR1 is SGHAT, CDR2 FQDESV, per germline (reference sequence). CDR3 DNA sequence: TGTGCCAGCAGCGCCTGGACTAGTGCGGGGGAGCTGTTTTTT. Translating it yields CASSAWTSAGELFF. Full variable domain (remainder filled in from reference TRBV11-1 and TRBJ2-2): EAEVAQSPRYKITEKSQAVAFWCDPISGHATLYWYRQILGQGPELLVQFQDESVVDDSQLPKDRFSAERLKGVDSTLKIQPAELGDSAMYLCASSAWTSAGELFFGEGSRLTVL.

The genes are TRBV11-2 and TRBJ1-5, with D perhaps matching TRBD1 (5 bases). The CDR3 contains 15 residues. Trimming left V 2 bases short and J 3 bases short, with 11 bases between. Germline loops: CDR1 SGHAT, CDR2 FQNNGV. CDR3 sequence: CASSLSTGANQPQHF. In nucleotides, the CDR3 is TGTGCCAGCAGCTTATCTACAGGCGCCAATCAGCCCCAGCATTTT. Filled out from reference TRBV11-2 and TRBJ1-5, the complete variable domain reads EAGVAQSPRYKIIEKRQSVAFWCNPISGHATLYWYQQILGQGPKLLIQFQNNGVVDDSQLPKDRFSAERLKGVDSTLKIQPAKLEDSAVYLCASSLSTGANQPQHFGDGTRLSIL.

The CDR3 loop reads CASSHDLGNEQFF. The CDR3 DNA follows: TGTGCCAGCAGCCACGACCTGGGCAATGAGCAGTTCTTC. This chain uses TRBV14 with TRBJ2-1; D remains ambiguous. V lost 3 bases to trimming and J lost 6 bases, with 9 bases between them. This CDR3 spans 13 amino acids. Per germline, CDR1 SGHDN and CDR2 FVKESK. The whole variable domain, filled in from reference TRBV14 and TRBJ2-1, reads EAGVTQFPSHSVIEKGQTVTLRCDPISGHDNLYWYRRVMGKEIKFLLHFVKESKQDESGMPNNRFLAERTGGTYSTLKVQPAELEDSGVYFCASSHDLGNEQFFGPGTRLTVL.

The J gene is TRBJ2-2, the V gene TRBV27, with D hard to call. The CDR3 totals 17 residues. The germline V gene encodes CDR1 MNHEY and CDR2 SMNVEV (reference sequence). V lost 4 bases, J lost 0 bases, and 15 bases lay in between. CDR3 DNA sequence: TGTGCCAGCAGTTCAGAGACACTCCGCGCGAACACCGGGGAGCTGTTTTTT. This translates into CASSSETLRANTGELFF.

Only a few counts were recorded for this clone. V and J are TRBV27 and TRBJ2-2; 11 nucleotides align to TRBD2. The CDR3 consists of 17 residues. V lost 8 bases and J lost 6; bases outside the gene matches: 14. CDR1 and CDR2 (germline): MNHEY, SMNVEV (reference sequence). For the CDR3, the DNA is TGTGCCAGCCGATTTCAACTAGCGGGAGTAAACGCCGGGGAGCTGTTTTTT. This sequence encodes CASRFQLAGVNAGELFF.

V gene TRBV5-1 combines with J gene TRBJ1-2, with 7 bases identical to TRBD1. CDR3 length equals 13 residues. Germline CDR1 reads SGHRS; CDR2 reads YFSETQ. V dropped 4 bases and J dropped 3; count of bases not matched to a gene: 3. The CDR3 DNA is TGCGCCAGCAGCCCCACAGGGGACTATGGCTACACCTTC. Translation gives CASSPTGDYGYTF.

This chain uses TRBV7-3 with TRBJ1-1; D call uncertain. The CDR3 loop spans 15 amino acids. Germline V gene lookup returns CDR1 SGHTA and CDR2 FQGTGA. Trimming left V 5 bases short and J 0 bases short, with 13 bases between. CDR3 amino acids: CASSLQGPMNTEAFF. CDR3 coding DNA: TGTGCCAGCAGCCTCCAAGGGCCAATGAACACTGAAGCTTTCTTT.

The chain carries TRBV28 and TRBJ2-7; D unresolved. CDR3 length: 14 residues. Germline lookup yields CDR1 MDHEN and CDR2 SYDVKM. Deletions cut 5 bases from V and 3 bases from J, with 14 bases between. CDR3 residues: CASSPRSLRYEQYF. DNA of the CDR3: TGTGCCAGCAGTCCCCGTAGCCTCCGCTACGAGCAGTACTTC.

The V gene is TRBV5-1, the J gene TRBJ1-1, with 12 nucleotides matching TRBD1. Germline V gene data show CDR1 as SGHRS and CDR2 as YFSETQ. The CDR3 covers 17 residues. Losses at the gene ends were 4 bases for V and 6 bases for J; bases not matched to a gene: 13. CDR3 sequence: CASSQGGTGGQVAEAFF. DNA of the CDR3: TGCGCCAGCAGCCAGGGGGGGACAGGGGGCCAGGTCGCTGAAGCTTTCTTT.

The gene calls are TRBV21-1 and TRBJ2-5; the D call in the table, TRBD2, was not verified against the DNA. TRBV21-1 is shown as a pseudogene. The CDR3 is 12 amino acids. CDR3 sequence: CASSNGGETQYF. For the CDR3, the DNA is TGTGCCAGCAGCAATGGAGGGGAGACCCAGTACTTC.